This TCR beta chain was recorded in a study of shared clonotypes between healthy human individuals. V was pared by 6 bases and J by 10 bases, with 16 bases between. Germline lookup yields CDR1 MDHEN and CDR2 SYDVKM. The CDR3 is 13 amino acids. Sequenced by immunoSEQ multiplex PCR; TCRdb stores in-frame clones only, minus some. This table has 550,000 to 700,000 clones, approximately 73% appearing once. CD4+ cells underwent separation, giving CD45RA+ naive and CD45RA-negative memory subsets. This clone was picked up a small number of times. Antigen: not known. Study results and limitations: Larger estimated richness was generally recorded for naive subsets relative to memory subsets. A reduction in generation probabilities was seen for non-shared clonotypes relative to those shared by all four donors. The sharing of approximately 5.1% of naive CD4 clonotypes was seen across a few donors.

Sequenced: memory CD4+ T cells sorted from blood. Described subset: CD45RA-negative fraction. The V and J genes are TRBV28 and TRBJ1-3; D gene uncertain. This receptor was identified in a woman under 40 in good health. The CDR3 is CASSPGGRWTIYF. DNA for the CDR3: TGTGCCAGCAGCCCGGGAGGTCGTTGGACCATATATTTT.